This entry describes one T cell receptor beta chain. The data are from a study of blood T cell repertoires in COVID-19. Study as a whole: The United States, Italy and Spain provided the acute and convalescent COVID-19 samples. From T cells, B-cell-depleted T cells, or PBMCs came the material, which was cDNA or gDNA.

Authors' analysis steps: Amplification of reference gene primers was used by the study to estimate nucleated cell counts. Only in-frame clones appear in the TCRdb table, and some are missing; sequencing was by immunoSEQ multiplex PCR. V, J and clone size are taken as reported in that table, and D and trimming were inferred from the DNA itself. The data hold 150,000 or so clones, with around 80% observed a single time. CDR1 and CDR2 from the germline V gene are SGHKS and YYEKEE (reference sequence). The CDR3 length is 16 residues. V lost 4 bases to trimming and J lost 3 bases; unmatched junction nucleotides: 11.

The chain uses TRBV5-5 and TRBJ2-5, with 8 bases fitting TRBD2. Input material: peripheral blood. This sequence originates from an elderly woman with acute or convalescent COVID-19. CDR3 region: CASSVTPGTRKETQYF. CDR3 coding DNA: TGTGCCAGCAGCGTTACCCCCGGGACTAGAAAAGAGACCCAGTACTTC.